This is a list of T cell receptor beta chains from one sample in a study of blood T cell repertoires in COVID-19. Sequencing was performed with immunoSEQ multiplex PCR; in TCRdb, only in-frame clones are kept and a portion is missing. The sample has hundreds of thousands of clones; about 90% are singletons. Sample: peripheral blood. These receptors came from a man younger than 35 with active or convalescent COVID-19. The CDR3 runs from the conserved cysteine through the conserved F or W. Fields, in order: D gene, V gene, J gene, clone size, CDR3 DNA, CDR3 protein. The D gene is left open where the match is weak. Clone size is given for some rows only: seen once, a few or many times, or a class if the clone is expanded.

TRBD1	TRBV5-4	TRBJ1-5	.	TGTGCCAGCAGCAGACAGGGACAACAGCCCCAGCATTTT	CASSRQGQQPQHF
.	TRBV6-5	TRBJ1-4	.	TGTGCCAGCAGCCGGACAAAAAAAGACATAGCGTTTTTT	CASSRTKKDIAFF
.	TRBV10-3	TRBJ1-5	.	TGTGCCATCAGTGAGTCGGGAGGGACGAATCAGCCCCAGCATTTT	CAISESGGTNQPQHF
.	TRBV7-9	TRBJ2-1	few	TGTGCCAGCAGCTTAGAAACAGGGCGGGCTGAGCAGTTCTTC	CASSLETGRAEQFF
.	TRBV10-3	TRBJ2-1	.	TGTGCCATCAGGGACTCTAAGAGCTCCTACAATGAGCAGTTCTTC	CAIRDSKSSYNEQFF
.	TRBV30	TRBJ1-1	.	TGTGCCTGGGGCAGAATAAACAGTGAAGCTTTCTTT	CAWGRINSEAFF
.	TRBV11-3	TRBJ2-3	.	TGTGCCAGCAGCTCGGGAGTTTTGGGCGCAGATACGCAGTATTTT	CASSSGVLGADTQYF
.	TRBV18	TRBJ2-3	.	TGTGCCAGCTCACCAATCCCAGTATTGGATACGCAGTATTTT	CASSPIPVLDTQYF
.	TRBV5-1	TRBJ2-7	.	TGCGCCAGCAGCCCCCTCCGGCTGGAGAGGAACGAGCAGTACTTC	CASSPLRLERNEQYF
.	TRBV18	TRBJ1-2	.	TGTGCCAGCTCCGCCCCTCGGACGGGGGCTAACTATGGCTACACCTTC	CASSAPRTGANYGYTF
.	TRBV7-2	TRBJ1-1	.	TGTGCCAGCAGCTTAGCGGCGGGGGGGTGGACTGAAGCTTTCTTT	CASSLAAGGWTEAFF
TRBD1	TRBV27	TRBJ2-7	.	TGTGCCAGCAGTTCTCCGGGACAGACCTACGAGCAGTACTTC	CASSSPGQTYEQYF
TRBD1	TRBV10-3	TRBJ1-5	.	TGTGCCACCGGCACCGGGACAGGGGGACCCAATCAGCCCCAGCATTTT	CATGTGTGGPNQPQHF
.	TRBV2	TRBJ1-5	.	TGTGCCAGCAGTGCCTCAGCGGGGGAGCAGCCCCAGCATTTT	CASSASAGEQPQHF
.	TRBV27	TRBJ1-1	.	TGTGCCAGCAGTTTACTACCGACAGGTAGGAAGACTGAAGCTTTCTTT	CASSLLPTGRKTEAFF
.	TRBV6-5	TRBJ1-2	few	TGTGCCAGCAGTTTTTCCACCCCAGGGGCTAACTATGGCTACACCTTC	CASSFSTPGANYGYTF
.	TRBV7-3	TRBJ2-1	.	TGTGCCAGCAGCTTAACCGCGGTCGTCAATGAGCAGTTCTTC	CASSLTAVVNEQFF
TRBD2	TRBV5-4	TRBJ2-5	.	TGTGCCAGCAGCGGGACTAGCGGCCAAGAGACCCAGTACTTC	CASSGTSGQETQYF
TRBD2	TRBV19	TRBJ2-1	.	TGTGCCAGTAGTATAAGTCGACTAGCGGGGGGCAATGAGCAGTTCTTC	CASSISRLAGGNEQFF
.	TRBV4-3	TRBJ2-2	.	TGCGCCAGCAGCCAATCCCCACCGACAGACTCCACCGGGGAGCTGTTTTTT	CASSQSPPTDSTGELFF
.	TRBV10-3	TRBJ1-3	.	TGTGCCATCAGGCAACTTAGCTCTGGAAACACCATATATTTT	CAIRQLSSGNTIYF
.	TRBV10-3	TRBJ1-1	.	TGTGCCATCAGTGCAGGGGTAGGTACTGAAGCTTTCTTT	CAISAGVGTEAFF
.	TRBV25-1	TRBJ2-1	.	TGTGCCAGCAGCTACCCCCGCGGCTCCTACAATGAGCAGTTCTTC	CASSYPRGSYNEQFF
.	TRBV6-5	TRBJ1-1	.	TGTGCCAGCAGCACCGTCAAGCGACAGACGGCTGAAGCTTTCTTT	CASSTVKRQTAEAFF
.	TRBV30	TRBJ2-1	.	TGTGCCTGGAAGCGGACTGAGTACAATGAGCAGTTCTTC	CAWKRTEYNEQFF
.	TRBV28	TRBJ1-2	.	TGTGCCAGCAGTTTAGGCGGAGGGAGCTATGGCTACACCTTC	CASSLGGGSYGYTF
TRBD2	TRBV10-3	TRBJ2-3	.	TGTGCCATCAGTGCACAAAGGACTAGCGGGAGGCAATTGGGAGATACGCAGTATTTT	CAISAQRTSGRQLGDTQYF
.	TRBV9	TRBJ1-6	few	TGTGCCAGCAGCGTAGCGGGGTCCTATAATTCACCCCTCCACTTT	CASSVAGSYNSPLHF
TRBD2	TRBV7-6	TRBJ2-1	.	TGTGCCAGCAGCCGTTCCGGAGGAAGCGGGAGAGATGAGCAGTTCTTC	CASSRSGGSGRDEQFF
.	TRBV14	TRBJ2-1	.	TGTGCCAGCAGCCAAGTAGGGGGATCCTACAATGAGCAGTTCTTC	CASSQVGGSYNEQFF
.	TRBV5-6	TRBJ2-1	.	TGTGCCAGCAGCTTGGTAGCGGCGAATGAGCAGTTCTTC	CASSLVAANEQFF
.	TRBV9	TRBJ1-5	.	TGTGCCAGCAGCGTAGCGGGAGAGAGACCCCAGCATTTT	CASSVAGERPQHF
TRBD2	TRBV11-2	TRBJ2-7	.	TGTGCCAGCAGCTTCGGGAGCGGGAGTCAGTACGAGCAGTACTTC	CASSFGSGSQYEQYF
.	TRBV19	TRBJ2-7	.	TGTGCCAGTAGCCCAACCGGGATGTACGAGCAGTACTTC	CASSPTGMYEQYF